This T cell receptor beta chain was sequenced for a study of T cell responses to AZD1222 COVID-19 vaccine. Note on this clone: Its target is not known.

The CDR3 sequence is 13 residues long. Per germline, CDR1 MGHDK and CDR2 SYGVNS. V lost 3 bases and J 4 bases, leaving 9 bases between the germline ends. The table came from immunoSEQ multiplex PCR; TCRdb's copy has only in-frame clones and leaves some out. Among roughly 140,000 clones listed, around 89% were seen once. Study-wide results and limits: Regions left unmutated in variants are reportedly the target of nearly half of spike-specific TCRs. Spike-spanning, vaccine-associated CD4 TCRs were dominant at 160-218 and 743-854. At study baseline, merely more than 5 AZD1222 recipients were seropositive.

The material sequenced was peripheral blood, taken on day 0 of AZD1222 vaccination. The chain employs TRBV25-1 and TRBJ1-1; D is perhaps TRBD1 (6 bases). This receptor was taken from an adult in good health. CDR3 coding DNA: TGTGCCAGCAGTGACTCAGGGGCCACTGAAGCTTTCTTT. This codes for CASSDSGATEAFF.